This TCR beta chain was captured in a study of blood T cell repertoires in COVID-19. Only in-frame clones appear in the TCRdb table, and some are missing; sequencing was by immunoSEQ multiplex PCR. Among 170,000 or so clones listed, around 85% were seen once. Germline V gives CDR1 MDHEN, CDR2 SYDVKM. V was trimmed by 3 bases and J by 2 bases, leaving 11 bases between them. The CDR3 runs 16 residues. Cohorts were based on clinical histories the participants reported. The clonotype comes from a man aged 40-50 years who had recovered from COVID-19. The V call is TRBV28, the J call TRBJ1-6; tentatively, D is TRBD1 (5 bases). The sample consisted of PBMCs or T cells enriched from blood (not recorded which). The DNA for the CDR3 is TGTGCCAGCAGTTTTCGGGGGAGCGCCTATAATTCACCCCTCCACTTT. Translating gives CASSFRGSAYNSPLHF.